This TCR beta chain was sequenced for a study of STAT3 mutations in large granular lymphocyte leukemia (dated by TCRdb to the late 2010s). In terms of the full investigation: About half of the T-LGLL patients who underwent longitudinal sequencing carried canonical activating STAT3 mutations. For each patient, sequencing was performed at an average of around 4 time points, with a range of 2 to 8 samplings. Serial deep sequencing of TCRbeta CDR3 and STAT3 was performed in patients with T-cell large granular lymphocyte leukemia to reconstruct clonal hierarchy and dynamics. As controls, the study also included longitudinal sequencing of a couple of patients with natural killer LGL leukemia. From an initial cohort of 200 to 250 LGL patients, eighteen representative T-LGLL cases were selected for longitudinal TCRbeta and STAT3 sequencing. Over half of the T-LGLL patients were given one or more immunosuppressive therapy regimens, and 40% of those treated had a hematologic response. Beyond this particular receptor, the publication reports: The linking of therapy response to changes in TCR clonal burden was complicated by variable intervals between samplings and differing treatment regimens. Several patients had a dominant TCR clone burden greater than the STAT3 mutant burden, which suggests that the STAT3 mutation arose secondarily within a clone that had already expanded. All T-LGLL patients had at least one immunodominant TCRbeta clonotype, and roughly half had multiple immunodominant subclonotypes. Because no samples were available when a clone first appeared, clonal expansion was inferred from samplings taken at other points. Because codominant clonotypes persisted in some patients, a small but highly pathogenic clone may have been missed. In about 30% of the 18 patients, TCR clonotype switching occurred after therapy, and every newly emerging clone was STAT3 wild type.

Note on this clone: What this receptor recognizes is not known. One base away there is no much larger clone; base qualities are not given.

DNA was extracted from blood mononuclear cells, and the same DNA was used for both TCR and STAT3 sequencing. TCRbeta libraries were sequenced on an Illumina MiSeq, averaging around 38,000 productive templates per sample. TCRbeta CDR3 libraries were generated with the immunoSEQ assay using multiplex PCR amplification. The authors processed their data as follows. Following a previously defined approach, repertoire diversity was calculated, and values close to 0 point to extremely monoclonal samples. Here the immuneACCESS table is served through TCRdb, limited to in-frame sequences with V and J called. Missing clones are a known gap in these copies; in checked studies unresolved V genes cover under half, and the rest lacks a known reason. The DNA gave D and trimming, while V, J and clone size come from that table. The sample contains tens of thousands of clones, approximately 83% of them found a single time. Roughly 13% of the sample is in the top ten clones.

The germline V gene provides CDR1 SGHTA and CDR2 FQGNSA. The germline ends are 4 bases apart after V is trimmed by 1 base and J by 4 bases. The CDR3 starts with the cysteine, ends with the phenylalanine, and has 12 residues. Only the CDR3 part of the read is kept: 36 bases, read in frame from the first base. This sequence originates from a man in his sixties with T-cell large granular lymphocyte leukemia. Some clones in this sample may be carry-over from other donors' samples. The age is the age at diagnosis. Here the chain combines TRBV7-2 and TRBJ1-2, with the D gene call left open. The sequencing sample was made of peripheral blood mononuclear cells. The DNA sequence is as follows: TGTGCCAGCAGCTTAGAGGGCTATGGCTACACCTTC. The resulting protein is CASSLEGYGYTF.